The source of this TCR beta chain is a study of cytomegalovirus exposure and HLA in healthy donors (dated by TCRdb to about 2017). Some background on the complete study: An earlier analysis of some 600 of the donors reported under 300 Gb of sequence data and around 120 million unique TCR beta sequences obtained from around 180 million T cells. A later genetic analysis took genome-wide SNP genotypes for about 65% of the roughly 670 donors and used that subset as a discovery cohort. Roughly 300 gigabases of sequencing data and tens of millions of unique TCR sequences were included in an early release covering 550 to 800 HLA-typed donors. To study patterns of TCR occurrence, a later analysis re-analyzed previously published TCR beta repertoires from more than 550 donors and added high-resolution HLA genotyping. A handful of DR-DQ haplotypes were treated as single units for association and clustering because of strong linkage in the cohort. The study used immunosequencing to profile the T cell repertoires of some 600 subjects and linked those repertoires to cytomegalovirus serostatus. The study combined high-throughput TCR immunosequencing, statistical association of individual TCRs with disease status, and machine learning to predict cytomegalovirus infection status. The aim of the study was to test whether cataloging public T cell receptors could identify signatures of past pathogen exposure. Rather than using new phenotypic data, the later analysis identified candidate immune exposures from TCR beta sequences and from how often those sequences occurred across donors. Of the approximately 400 genotyped donors, 81% were placed in the genetic ancestry cluster associated with self-reported Caucasian donors. Among 300 to 450 genotyped donors of the cohort, an average of approximately 240,000 unique TCR beta nucleotide sequences were sequenced per donor, around a sixth of them non-productive. An earlier analysis of several hundred of the donors used high-throughput TCR beta sequencing to judge whether each TCR beta V gene segment behaved as functional or pseudogenic. All discovery cohort repertoires had been generated using a single sequencing platform. The number of donors typed differed by locus, with about 629-640 for A, B, C, DRB1 and DQB1, around 560 for DQA1, 600 to 610 for DPA1, and about 450 for DPB1. Donor age, sex, ethnicity and CMV serostatus were compiled alongside the repertoire data. Both class I and class II loci were covered by HLA typing, at four-digit resolution. A separate validation cohort of approximately 130 different subjects was used in addition to the approximately 610-subject first cohort. What the study reported, not specific to this receptor: In both the original and validation cohorts, the classifier was reported to diagnose cytomegalovirus status with high specificity and sensitivity. Linkage disequilibrium might explain the correlated functional status among segregating V segments, but an unknown experimental factor could not be ruled out. In vitro tests confirmed that a few of the cytomegalovirus-associated TCR beta chains recognize cytomegalovirus antigens. While some public TCRs were present in many individuals, most TCR sequences turned up only very rarely across donors. When HLA alleles, especially DR and DQ, strongly co-occurred, TCR associations were difficult to assign to individual alleles. In a later analysis, HLA-associated TCR beta chains were found to be more clonally expanded and to have lower generation probabilities than equally common non-associated chains. Because HLA typing was unavailable for some donors at each locus, only the typed subset was used in association tests. A further reported finding was that TCR beta sequences accurately predicted the HLA-A and HLA-B alleles for most subjects in the first cohort. A later genetic analysis reported fewer N-insertions in productive TCRs among donors in an Asian-associated ancestry cluster than the roughly 620-donor mean. In an earlier analysis of 450 to 750 of the donors, most TCR beta V segments appeared in productive rearrangements about 87% or about 30% of the time, broadly matching IMGT annotations. Presence/absence analyses assumed roughly uniform sequencing depth across donors, an assumption that may not hold. Several of the top co-occurrence clusters appeared to be linked to parvovirus B19, influenza, CMV and Epstein-Barr virus, according to a later analysis. According to a later analysis, most CMV-associated TCR beta chains appeared to be HLA-restricted, and the HLA associations seemed to be driven largely by CMV exposure. In a later analysis, TCR association rates were found to vary across HLA loci, with the most associated TCRs seen for DRB1 alleles and the fewest for HLA-C alleles. CMV serostatus was the only immune exposure information available for the cohort. This cohort had only TCR beta chains sequenced, and the lack of alpha or paired-chain data limited which features could be detected. A later analysis associated 16,951 TCR beta sequences with specific HLA alleles at a false discovery rate of 0.05. A cluster of highly shared sequence variants was judged likely to be a technical artifact of the sequencing pipeline. The authors suggested that the approach could potentially be extended to other disease states and immunological phenotypes. A later genetic analysis associated a missense DCLRE1C variant with V-gene and J-gene trimming of TCR beta chains, and an independent cohort replicated the association. The earlier analysis of almost 600 of the donors excluded 15 to 20 rarely observed V segments, including chromosome 9 orphons, because counts were too low. The study listed 164 TCR beta chains as associated with cytomegalovirus. Because the 87-base-pair reads could not distinguish some IMGT-functional V segments, including TRBV6-2 and TRBV6-3, those segments were excluded.

The cohort consisted of some 670 healthy bone marrow donors. Cohort members were all nominally healthy when sampled, although unrecorded immune exposures were likely present. The donor was CMV seronegative and belonged to the group of over 300 seronegative cohort members. A peripheral blood sample was provided by each donor, and peripheral blood mononuclear cells were used for TCR beta sequencing. The Qiagen DNeasy Blood Extraction Kit was used to extract genomic DNA from the blood cell samples. Preparation of the library involved the immunoSEQ multiplex PCR assay. The multiplex PCR relied on a mix of 60 forward primers for TCR Vbeta segments and 13 reverse primers for TCR Jbeta segments. Amplification of the CDR3 region of rearranged TCR beta genes was performed with a multiplex PCR assay on genomic DNA. The amplified TCR beta libraries were sequenced on the Illumina HiSeq System as 87-base-pair reads. The published analysis was carried out like this. A later analysis counted some 80 million unique TCR beta chains across the 550 to 800 repertoires, and roughly 10 million of these chains were shared by at least two donors. A nearest-neighbor algorithm error-corrected the raw reads and collapsed the reads into unique sequences, merging closely related sequences to remove PCR and sequencing errors. CDR3 sequences were aligned to IMGT reference sequences to assign V, D and J gene segments. For a sequence to be retained, a match of at least six nucleotides was required to both a V gene segment and a J gene segment. Rearrangements were called productive when the CDR3 lacked stop codons and stayed in frame with V and J; all others were non-productive. CDR3 was defined by IMGT convention, running from the second conserved V-encoded cysteine to the conserved J-encoded phenylalanine. Sequences without an unambiguous match to a single V gene segment were excluded from the earlier analysis of 587 of the donors. An earlier analysis of about 600 of the donors called V segments functional above 56.7% productive rearrangements and segregating when the between-donor standard deviation exceeded 5%. A statistical classification framework was built for diagnosing cytomegalovirus status from the catalog of TCR beta chain sequences. In a later analysis, TCR nucleotide sequences were compared against IMGT/GENE-DB human TR gene sequences so that V and J genes could be assigned. Using the TCRdist pipeline, a later analysis assigned CDR3 sequences along with most-parsimonious VDJ recombination scenarios. In a later analysis, each TCR beta chain was defined by its CDR3 amino acid sequence together with its V-gene family, and reads without a unique V-gene family were excluded. To address suspected cross-contamination and a sequencing artifact, a later analysis removed 550 to 750 highly shared, low-generation-probability nucleotide sequences. In a later analysis, a clonal expansion index for each public chain was calculated from normalized within-repertoire ranks of inferred template counts. Generation probabilities in a later analysis came from a VDJ recombination model fitted to out-of-frame rearrangements, and those results were checked against IGoR. Hypergeometric tests were used in a later analysis to score TCR-TCR, TCR-HLA and TCR-CMV co-occurrence, with a repertoire-size bias correction applied to the TCR pairs. False discovery rates were estimated in a later analysis by permuting HLA or CMV assignments 20 times. A later analysis grouped co-occurring TCRs with DBSCAN, adding TCRdist sequence similarity when clustering within HLA-allele-positive subsets. For co-occurrence clustering, repertoires with fewer than 30,000 or more than 120,000 public chains were excluded, along with five repertoires with anomalous nucleotide sharing. The table comes from immuneACCESS by way of TCRdb, which keeps in-frame sequences with V and J called. Part of the clones is missing from these tables; in studies checked, under half for an unresolved V gene and the rest for unknown reasons. That table furnishes V, J and clone size, whereas the DNA furnished D and trimming. In this sample the table shows about 89,000 clones, just over 65% of which occur a single time. The ten largest clones add up to around 2.3% of the sample.

CDR1 and CDR2 were assigned from the germline V gene (reference sequence) as SEHNR and FQNEAQ. The CDR3 has 15 amino acids, counting the end cysteine and phenylalanine. Only the CDR3 DNA is retained, 45 bases long and in frame from the first base. From V the trimming removes 5 bases and from J it removes 2 bases, while the gene matches leave 2 bases of the junction unaccounted for. Remarks on this clone: No cognate antigen has been identified for it. No base quality values were provided; no much bigger clone lies one nucleotide off.

Material: PBMCs. This TCR came from a man aged 25 to 40 in good health and CMV-seronegative. The chain links TRBV7-9 with TRBJ2-3; 12 central nucleotides agree with TRBD2. The bases are TGTGCCAGCAGCGGACTAGCGGGATTCACAGATACGCAGTATTTT. Its protein product is CASSGLAGFTDTQYF.